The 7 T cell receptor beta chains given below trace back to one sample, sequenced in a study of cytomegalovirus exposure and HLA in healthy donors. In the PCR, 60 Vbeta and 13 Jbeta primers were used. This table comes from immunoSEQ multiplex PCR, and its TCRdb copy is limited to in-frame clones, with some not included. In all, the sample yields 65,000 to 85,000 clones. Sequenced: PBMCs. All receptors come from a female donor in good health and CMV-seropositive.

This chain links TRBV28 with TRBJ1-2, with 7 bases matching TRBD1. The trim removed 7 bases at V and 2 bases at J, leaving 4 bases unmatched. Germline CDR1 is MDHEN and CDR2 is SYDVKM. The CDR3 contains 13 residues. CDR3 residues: CASNRGRNYGYTF. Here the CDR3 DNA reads TGTGCCAGCAATAGGGGGCGCAACTATGGCTACACCTTC.

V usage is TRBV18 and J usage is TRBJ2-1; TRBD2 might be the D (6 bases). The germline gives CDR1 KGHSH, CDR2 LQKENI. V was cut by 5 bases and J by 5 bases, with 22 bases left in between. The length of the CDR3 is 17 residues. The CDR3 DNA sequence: TGTGCCAGCTCAGCCTTTGAGGTAGTGGGAGGCCACAATGAGCAGTTCTTC. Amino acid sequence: CASSAFEVVGGHNEQFF.

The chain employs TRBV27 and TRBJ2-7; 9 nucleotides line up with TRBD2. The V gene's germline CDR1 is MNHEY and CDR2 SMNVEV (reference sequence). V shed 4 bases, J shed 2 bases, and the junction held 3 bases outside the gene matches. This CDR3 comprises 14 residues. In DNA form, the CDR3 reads TGTGCCAGCAGTTACCTAGCGGGACCCTACGAGCAGTACTTC. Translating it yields CASSYLAGPYEQYF.

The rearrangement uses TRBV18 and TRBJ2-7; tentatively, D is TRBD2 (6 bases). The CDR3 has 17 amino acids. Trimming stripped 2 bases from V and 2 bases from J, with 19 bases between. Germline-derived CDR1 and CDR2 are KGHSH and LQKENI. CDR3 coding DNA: TGTGCCAGCTCACCATTTCTGGGCGGGACCGGGCCCTACGAGCAGTACTTC. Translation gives CASSPFLGGTGPYEQYF.

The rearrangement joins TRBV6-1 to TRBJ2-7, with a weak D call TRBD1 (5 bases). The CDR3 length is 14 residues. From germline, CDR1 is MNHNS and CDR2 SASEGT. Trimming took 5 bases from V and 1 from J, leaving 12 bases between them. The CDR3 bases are TGTGCCAGCAGTCCCGATCCAGGGTCCTACGAGCAGTACTTC. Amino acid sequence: CASSPDPGSYEQYF.

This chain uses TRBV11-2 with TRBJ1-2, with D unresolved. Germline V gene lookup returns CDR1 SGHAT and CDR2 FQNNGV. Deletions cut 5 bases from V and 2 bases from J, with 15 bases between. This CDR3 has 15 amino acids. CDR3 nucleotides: TGTGCCAGCAGCCCCACATGGAGTGGCAACTATGGCTACACCTTC. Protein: CASSPTWSGNYGYTF. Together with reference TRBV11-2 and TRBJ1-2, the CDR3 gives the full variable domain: EAGVAQSPRYKIIEKRQSVAFWCNPISGHATLYWYQQILGQGPKLLIQFQNNGVVDDSQLPKDRFSAERLKGVDSTLKIQPAKLEDSAVYLCASSPTWSGNYGYTFGSGTRLTVV.

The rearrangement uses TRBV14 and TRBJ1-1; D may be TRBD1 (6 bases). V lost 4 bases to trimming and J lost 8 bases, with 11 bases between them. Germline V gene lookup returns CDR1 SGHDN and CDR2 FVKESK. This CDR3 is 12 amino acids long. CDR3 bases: TGTGCCAGCAGCCCACACAGGGAAGAAGCTTTCTTT. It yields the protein CASSPHREEAFF.